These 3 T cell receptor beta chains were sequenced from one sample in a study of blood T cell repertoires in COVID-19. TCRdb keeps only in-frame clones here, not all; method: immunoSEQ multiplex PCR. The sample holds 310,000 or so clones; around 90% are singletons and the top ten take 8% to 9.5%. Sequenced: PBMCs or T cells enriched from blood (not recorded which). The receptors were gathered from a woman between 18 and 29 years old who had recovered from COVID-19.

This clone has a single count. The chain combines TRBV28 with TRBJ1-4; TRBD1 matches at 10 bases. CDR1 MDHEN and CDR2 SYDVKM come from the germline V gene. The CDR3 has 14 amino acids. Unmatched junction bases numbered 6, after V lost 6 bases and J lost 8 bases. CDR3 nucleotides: TGTGCCAGCAGGGGGACAGGGGAGGGCGAAAAACTGTTTTTT. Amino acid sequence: CASRGTGEGEKLFF.

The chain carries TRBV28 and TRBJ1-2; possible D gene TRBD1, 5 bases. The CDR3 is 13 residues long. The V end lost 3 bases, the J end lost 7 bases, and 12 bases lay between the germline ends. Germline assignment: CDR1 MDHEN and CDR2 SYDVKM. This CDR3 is CASSLARVGGYTF. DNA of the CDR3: TGTGCCAGCAGTTTGGCCAGGGTCGGTGGCTACACCTTC.

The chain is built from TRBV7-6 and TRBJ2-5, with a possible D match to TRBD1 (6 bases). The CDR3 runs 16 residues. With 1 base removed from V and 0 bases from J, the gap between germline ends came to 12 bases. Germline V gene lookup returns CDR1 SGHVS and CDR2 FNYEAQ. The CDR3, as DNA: TGTGCCAGCAGCTTAGACGGGACATTGTACCAAGAGACCCAGTACTTC. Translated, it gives CASSLDGTLYQETQYF. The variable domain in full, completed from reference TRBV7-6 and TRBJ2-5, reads GAGVSQSPRYKVTKRGQDVALRCDPISGHVSLYWYRQALGQGPEFLTYFNYEAQQDKSGLPNDRFSAERPEGSISTLTIQRTEQRDSAMYRCASSLDGTLYQETQYFGPGTRLLVL.